This is a list of T cell receptor beta chains from one sample in a study of blood T cell repertoires in COVID-19. Produced via immunoSEQ multiplex PCR; TCRdb's table is partial and in-frame only. This sample has under 200,000 clones; 80% to 90% occur once, and the top ten carry around 3.6%. The sequenced sample was PBMCs or T cells enriched from blood (not recorded which). These receptors originate from a woman aged 45-59 years in a cohort exposed to, infected with or recovered from COVID-19 (not recorded which). Both conserved end residues are part of each CDR3. D genes are given only for firm matches. Expanded clones get a size class; other rows say once, few or many, or leave the size out.

j_call clone_size v_call d_call cdr3_aa cdr3_nt
TRBJ2-1 NA TRBV6-1 NA CASSEGNREQFF TGTGCCAGCAGTGAAGGGAACAGGGAGCAGTTCTTC
TRBJ1-4 NA TRBV6-5 TRBD1 CASSWGQGGYEKLFF TGTGCCAGCAGTTGGGGACAGGGGGGTTACGAAAAACTGTTTTTT
TRBJ2-1 NA TRBV7-2 NA CASSLEAEFSYNEQFF TGTGCCAGCAGCTTAGAAGCGGAGTTCTCCTACAATGAGCAGTTCTTC
TRBJ2-7 NA TRBV28 TRBD2 CASIPGGTSGSWGYEQYF TGTGCCAGCATCCCCGGGGGGACTAGCGGGAGCTGGGGCTACGAGCAGTACTTC
TRBJ1-5 few TRBV6-5 NA CASSSGGRNQPQHF TGTGCCAGCAGTTCGGGGGGAAGAAATCAGCCCCAGCATTTT
TRBJ2-2 NA TRBV5-1 NA CASSLTGGDTGELFF TGCGCCAGCAGCTTAACAGGCGGCGACACCGGGGAGCTGTTTTTT
TRBJ1-1 NA TRBV9 NA CASSPGARGTEAFF TGTGCCAGCTCACCAGGGGCGAGGGGCACTGAAGCTTTCTTT
TRBJ2-2 NA TRBV5-1 NA CASSLGRNTGELFF TGCGCCAGCAGCTTGGGCAGAAACACCGGGGAGCTGTTTTTT
TRBJ2-7 NA TRBV5-3 TRBD2 CARSLEGQTRASGRYEQYF TGTGCCAGAAGCTTGGAGGGGCAAACAAGGGCTAGCGGGAGATACGAGCAGTACTTC
TRBJ1-1 NA TRBV5-1 NA CASSSKTGRVTEAFF TGCGCCAGCAGCTCAAAAACAGGGAGAGTTACTGAAGCTTTCTTT